This TCR beta chain was sequenced in a study of blood T cell repertoires in COVID-19. Study at large: The cDNA or gDNA used as material had been derived from T cells, B-cell-depleted T cells, or PBMCs.

Germline CDR1 and CDR2: LNHNV and YYDKDF (reference sequence). Trimming left V 2 bases short and J 4 bases short, with 12 bases between. CDR3 length: 15 amino acids. This clone appeared a single time. Produced via immunoSEQ multiplex PCR; TCRdb's table is partial and in-frame only. The sample yields 140,000 to 150,000 clones, around 78% seen once. This chain links TRBV15 with TRBJ2-1, with a weak D call TRBD2 (5 bases). Input material: peripheral blood. This receptor was identified in a woman between 55 and 75 years old with acute or convalescent COVID-19. Written as DNA, the CDR3 is TGTGCCACCAGCAGATCGGCGGGCACGTACAATGAGCAGTTCTTC. Translation: CATSRSAGTYNEQFF.